This T cell receptor (beta chain) was sequenced during a study of CXCR3-negative and CXCR3-positive naive CD8 T cells (dated by TCRdb to the late 2010s). General notes on the study: In total, 130 million to 150 million TRB reads were obtained, or roughly 1.5 +/- 0.3 million reads per library. Diversity and physicochemical repertoire analyses were performed on about ten donors pooled from two independent experiments. Naive subsets from 5 donors and memory cells from 3 donors were included in the TRBV-TRBJ cluster analysis.

CDR1 DFQATT and CDR2 SNEGSKA are derived from the germline V gene (reference sequence). The CDR3 holds 14 amino acids from the cysteine to the phenylalanine. DNA was not recorded. Instrument on record: NextSeq 550. The Human TCR Profiling Kit (MiLaboratory) was used to prepare UMI-labeled 5' RACE TRB cDNA libraries. The full amount of extracted RNA was used for cDNA synthesis, and the full amount of resulting cDNA was used for PCR amplification. Libraries were prepared in parallel with an identical number of PCR cycles. The authors' analysis ran thus. About 50,000 +/- 10,000 unique UMI-labeled TRB cDNA molecules per library were extracted with MIGEC and MiXCR, with at least two reads per UMI required. On average, around 40,000 +/- 10,000 functional in-frame TRB CDR3 nucleotide clonotypes lacking stop codons were found per library. After each sample was downsampled to 5000 UMI-labeled TRB molecules, VDJtools was used to calculate diversity metrics such as normalized Shannon-Wiener and Chao1. For the central five CDR3 residues, VDJtools calculated physicochemical properties weighted by clonotype size, namely interaction energy, strength, volume and Kidera factor 4. Reprocessed by TCRdb, the reads give a single entry per CDR3 protein sequence, without DNA. What appears here as the V and J calls and clone size reflects TCRdb's work, not the paper's. This sample's table has entries for approximately 6,800 distinct CDR3 sequences. In total, the top ten clones hold under 1.5% of the sample.

Each CD8+ T cell subset was flow-sorted in triplicate, with roughly 330,000 cells per subset placed directly into RLT lysis buffer. Naive CD8+ T cells were defined stringently as CD45RO-CCR7+CD27+CD95- to exclude memory contaminants. Peripheral blood mononuclear cells were isolated from buffy coats by standard density gradient centrifugation. Naive CXCR3-negative and CXCR3-positive CD8+ T cells were flow-sorted on a FACSAria III. Total RNA was extracted from sorted cells with an RNeasy Mini Kit. Its frequency places this clonotype as medium-sized (0.01 to 0.1%); no count is recorded. Its antigen remains unidentified. Here is what the overall study found, with its caveats: Repertoire diversity was comparably high in both naive subsets but much lower in memory CD8+ T cells. Naive CXCR3-negative and CXCR3-positive cells from the same donor showed similar TRBV-TRBJ usage, whereas memory cells showed distinct patterns. Compared with CXCR3-negative naive cells, CXCR3-positive naive cells had TRB CDR3s with higher hydrophobicity (lower Kidera factor 4), lower energy, and higher strength and volume indices. Freshly isolated PBMCs were used for most assays because CXCR3 expression partially decreased after cryopreservation. Because surface CD5, which has been linked to self-reactivity in mice, was comparable between naive subsets, TCR interaction strength was also inferred from TRB CDR3 physicochemical properties.

The receptor comes from a human donor in good health. Some clones in this sample may be carry-over from other donors' samples. The V and J segments used are TRBV20-1 and TRBJ2-1; TCRdb calls TRBD2, which cannot be checked without DNA. The sequenced sample was naive CXCR3- CD8+ T cells from blood. In the paper's terms, the cell subset or site label means: CD45RO-CCR7+CD27+CD95- naive CD8+ T cells lacking CXCR3 (TNR3-). The CDR3 protein is CSANRLAGVNEQFF.